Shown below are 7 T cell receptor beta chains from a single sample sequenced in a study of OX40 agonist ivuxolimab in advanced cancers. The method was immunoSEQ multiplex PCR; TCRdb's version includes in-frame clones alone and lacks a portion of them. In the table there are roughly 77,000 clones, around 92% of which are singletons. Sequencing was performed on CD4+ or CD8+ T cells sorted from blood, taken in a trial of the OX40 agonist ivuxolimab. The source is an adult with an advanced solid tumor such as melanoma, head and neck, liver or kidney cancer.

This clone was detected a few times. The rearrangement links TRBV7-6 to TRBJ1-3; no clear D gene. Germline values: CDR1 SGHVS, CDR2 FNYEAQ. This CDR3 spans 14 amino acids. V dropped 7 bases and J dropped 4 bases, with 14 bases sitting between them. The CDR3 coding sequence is TGTGCCAGCAAAGCAGGAGGTTCGGGAAACACCATATATTTT. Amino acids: CASKAGGSGNTIYF. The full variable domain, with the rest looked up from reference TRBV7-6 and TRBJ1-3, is GAGVSQSPRYKVTKRGQDVALRCDPISGHVSLYWYRQALGQGPEFLTYFNYEAQQDKSGLPNDRFSAERPEGSISTLTIQRTEQRDSAMYRCASKAGGSGNTIYFGEGSWLTVV.

Here the CDR3 DNA reads TGTGCCAGCATGCTAGACAACACCGGGGAGCTGTTTTTT. Amino acid sequence: CASMLDNTGELFF. V and J are TRBV2 and TRBJ2-2; D not resolved. V was pared by 7 bases and J by 2 bases, with 8 bases between. The CDR3 is made up of 13 amino acids. The germline CDR1 and CDR2 sequences are SNHLY and FYNNEI.

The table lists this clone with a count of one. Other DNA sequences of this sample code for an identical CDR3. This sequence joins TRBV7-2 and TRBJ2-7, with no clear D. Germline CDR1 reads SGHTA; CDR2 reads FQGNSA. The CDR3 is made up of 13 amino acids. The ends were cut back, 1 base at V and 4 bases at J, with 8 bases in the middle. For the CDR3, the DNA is TGTGCCAGCAGCTTAGTTGGCGGTTACGAGCAGTACTTC. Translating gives CASSLVGGYEQYF. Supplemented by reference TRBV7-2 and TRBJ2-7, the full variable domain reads GAGVSQSPSNKVTEKGKDVELRCDPISGHTALYWYRQSLGQGLEFLIYFQGNSAPDKSGLPSDRFSAERTGGSVSTLTIQRTQQEDSAVYLCASSLVGGYEQYFGPGTRLTVT.

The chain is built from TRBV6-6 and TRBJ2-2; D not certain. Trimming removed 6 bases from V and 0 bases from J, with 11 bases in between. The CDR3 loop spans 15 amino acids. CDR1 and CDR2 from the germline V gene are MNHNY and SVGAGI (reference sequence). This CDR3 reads CASRRTAPNTGELFF. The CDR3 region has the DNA TGTGCCAGCAGACGGACGGCCCCGAACACCGGGGAGCTGTTTTTT.

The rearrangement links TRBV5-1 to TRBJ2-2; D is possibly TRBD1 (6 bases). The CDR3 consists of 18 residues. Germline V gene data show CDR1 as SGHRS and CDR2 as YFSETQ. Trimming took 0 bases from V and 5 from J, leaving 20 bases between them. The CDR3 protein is CASSLAEQGMGRTGELFF. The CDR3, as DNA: TGCGCCAGCAGCTTGGCCGAGCAGGGGATGGGTCGGACCGGGGAGCTGTTTTTT.

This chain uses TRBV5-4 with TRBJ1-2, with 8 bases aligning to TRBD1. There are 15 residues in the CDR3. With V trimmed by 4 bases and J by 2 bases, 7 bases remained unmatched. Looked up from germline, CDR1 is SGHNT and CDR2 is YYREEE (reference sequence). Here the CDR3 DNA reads TGTGCCAGCAGCCCCCGACAGGGGAAAAACTATGGCTACACCTTC. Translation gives CASSPRQGKNYGYTF.

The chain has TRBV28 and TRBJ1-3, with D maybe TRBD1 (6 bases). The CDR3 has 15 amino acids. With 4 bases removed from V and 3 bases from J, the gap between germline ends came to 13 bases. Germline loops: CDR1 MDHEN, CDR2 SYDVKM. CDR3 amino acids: CASSSRGKVGNTIYF. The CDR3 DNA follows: TGTGCCAGCAGTTCCAGGGGAAAAGTTGGAAACACCATATATTTT.